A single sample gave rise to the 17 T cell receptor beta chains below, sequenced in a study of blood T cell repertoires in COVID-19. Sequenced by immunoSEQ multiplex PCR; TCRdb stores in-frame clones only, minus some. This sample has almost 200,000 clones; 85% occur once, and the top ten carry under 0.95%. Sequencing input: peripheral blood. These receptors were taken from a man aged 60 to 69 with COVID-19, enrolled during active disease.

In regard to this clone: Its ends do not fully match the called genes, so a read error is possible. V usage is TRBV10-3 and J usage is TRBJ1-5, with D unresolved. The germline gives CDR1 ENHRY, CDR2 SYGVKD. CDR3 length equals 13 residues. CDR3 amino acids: CAIREFGDQPQHF. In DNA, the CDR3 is TGTGCCATCAGGGAGTTCGGTGATCAGCCCCAGCATTTT.

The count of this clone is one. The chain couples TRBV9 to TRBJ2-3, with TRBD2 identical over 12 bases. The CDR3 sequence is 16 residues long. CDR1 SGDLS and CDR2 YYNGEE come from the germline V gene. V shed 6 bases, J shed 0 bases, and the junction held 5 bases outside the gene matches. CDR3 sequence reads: CASTRTSGASTDTQYF. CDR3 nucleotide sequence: TGTGCCAGCACTAGGACTAGCGGGGCTAGCACAGATACGCAGTATTTT. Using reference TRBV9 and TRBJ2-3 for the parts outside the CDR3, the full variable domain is DSGVTQTPKHLITATGQRVTLRCSPRSGDLSVYWYQQSLDQGLQFLIQYYNGEERAKGNILERFSAQQFPDLHSELNLSSLELGDSALYFCASTRTSGASTDTQYFGPGTRLTVL.

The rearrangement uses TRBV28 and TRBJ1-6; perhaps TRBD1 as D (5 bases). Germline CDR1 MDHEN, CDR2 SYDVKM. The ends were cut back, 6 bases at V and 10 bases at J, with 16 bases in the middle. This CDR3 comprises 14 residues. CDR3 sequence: CASRPGGVGSPLHF. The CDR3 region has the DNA TGTGCCAGCAGACCCGGGGGGGTAGGGTCACCCCTCCACTTT.

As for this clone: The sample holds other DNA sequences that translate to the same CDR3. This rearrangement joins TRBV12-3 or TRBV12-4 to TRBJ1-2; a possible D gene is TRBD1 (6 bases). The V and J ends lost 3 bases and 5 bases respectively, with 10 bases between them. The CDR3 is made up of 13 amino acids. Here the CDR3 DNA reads TGTGCCAGCAGTTTTTCCAGGGGTTATGGCTACACCTTC. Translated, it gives CASSFSRGYGYTF.

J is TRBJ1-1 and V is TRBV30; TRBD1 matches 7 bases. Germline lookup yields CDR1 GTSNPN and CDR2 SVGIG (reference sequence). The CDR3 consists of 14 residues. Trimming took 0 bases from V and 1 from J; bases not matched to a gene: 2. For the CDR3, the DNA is TGTGCCTGGAGTGTAAGGGGGCCGAACACTGAAGCTTTCTTT. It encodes CAWSVRGPNTEAFF.

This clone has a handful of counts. The chain's CDR3 is CASSAPYGYTF. As DNA, the CDR3 is TGTGCCAGCAGCGCTCCCTATGGCTACACCTTC. The V call is TRBV9, the J call TRBJ1-2, with D unclear. The CDR3 loop spans 11 amino acids. V dropped 3 bases and J dropped 4 bases, with 4 bases sitting between them. Germline V gives CDR1 SGDLS, CDR2 YYNGEE.

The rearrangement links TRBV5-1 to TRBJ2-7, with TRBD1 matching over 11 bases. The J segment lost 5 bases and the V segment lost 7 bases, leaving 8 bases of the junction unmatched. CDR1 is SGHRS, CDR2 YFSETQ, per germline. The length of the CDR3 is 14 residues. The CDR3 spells CASFQGQGVDEQYF. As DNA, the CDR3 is TGCGCCAGCTTTCAGGGACAGGGGGTCGACGAGCAGTACTTC. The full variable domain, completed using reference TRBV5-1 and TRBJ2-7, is KAGVTQTPRYLIKTRGQQVTLSCSPISGHRSVSWYQQTPGQGLQFLFEYFSETQRNKGNFPGRFSGRQFSNSRSEMNVSTLELGDSALYLCASFQGQGVDEQYFGPGTRLTVT.

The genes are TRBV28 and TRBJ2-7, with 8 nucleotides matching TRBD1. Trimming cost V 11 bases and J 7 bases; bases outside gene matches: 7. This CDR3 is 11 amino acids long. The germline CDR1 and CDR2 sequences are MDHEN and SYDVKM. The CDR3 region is CAESTGDEQYF. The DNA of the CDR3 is TGTGCCGAATCGACAGGGGATGAGCAGTACTTC.

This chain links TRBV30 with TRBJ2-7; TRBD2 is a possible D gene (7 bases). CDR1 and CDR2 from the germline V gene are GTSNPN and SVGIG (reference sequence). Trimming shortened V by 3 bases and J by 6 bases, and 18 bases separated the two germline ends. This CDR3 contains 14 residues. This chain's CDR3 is CAWSLRGGTGEQYF. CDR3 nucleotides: TGTGCCTGGAGCCTAAGGGGGGGAACGGGCGAGCAGTACTTC.

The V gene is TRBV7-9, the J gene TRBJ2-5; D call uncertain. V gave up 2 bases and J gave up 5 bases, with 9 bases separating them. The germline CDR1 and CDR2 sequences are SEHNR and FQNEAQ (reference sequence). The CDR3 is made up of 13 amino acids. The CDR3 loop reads CASSLSERETQYF. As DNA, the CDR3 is TGTGCCAGCAGCTTATCTGAACGGGAGACCCAGTACTTC. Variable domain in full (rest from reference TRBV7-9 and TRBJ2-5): DTGVSQNPRHKITKRGQNVTFRCDPISEHNRLYWYRQTLGQGPEFLTYFQNEAQLEKSRLLSDRFSAERPKGSFSTLEIQRTEQGDSAMYLCASSLSERETQYFGPGTRLLVL.

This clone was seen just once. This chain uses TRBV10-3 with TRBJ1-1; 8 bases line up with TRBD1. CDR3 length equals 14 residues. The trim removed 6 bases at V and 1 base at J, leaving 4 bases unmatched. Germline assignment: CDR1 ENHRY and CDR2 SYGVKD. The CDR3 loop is CAISLDRGNTEAFF. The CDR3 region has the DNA TGTGCCATCAGCCTCGACAGGGGGAACACTGAAGCTTTCTTT.

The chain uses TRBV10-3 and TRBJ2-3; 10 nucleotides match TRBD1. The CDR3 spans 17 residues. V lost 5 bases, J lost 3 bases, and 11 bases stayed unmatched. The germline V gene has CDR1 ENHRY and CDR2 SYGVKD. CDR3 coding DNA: TGTGCCATCAGTTTCTCCGGGACAGGGGACTCTACAGATACGCAGTATTTT. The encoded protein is CAISFSGTGDSTDTQYF.

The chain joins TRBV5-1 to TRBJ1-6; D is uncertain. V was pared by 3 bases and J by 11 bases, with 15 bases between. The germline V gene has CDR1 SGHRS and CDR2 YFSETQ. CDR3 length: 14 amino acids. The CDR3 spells CASSSDLGFAPLHF. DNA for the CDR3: TGCGCCAGCAGCTCCGACCTCGGGTTTGCACCCCTCCACTTT.

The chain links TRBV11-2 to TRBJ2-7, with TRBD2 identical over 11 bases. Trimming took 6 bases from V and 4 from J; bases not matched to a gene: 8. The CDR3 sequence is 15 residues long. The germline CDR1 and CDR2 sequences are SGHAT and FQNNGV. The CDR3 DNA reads TGTGCCAGCAGACATAGCGGGAGGGCCTTATACGAGCAGTACTTC. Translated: CASRHSGRALYEQYF.

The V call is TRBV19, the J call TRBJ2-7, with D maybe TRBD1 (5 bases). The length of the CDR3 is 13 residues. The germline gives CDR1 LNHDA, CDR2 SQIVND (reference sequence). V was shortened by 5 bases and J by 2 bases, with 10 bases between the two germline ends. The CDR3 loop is CASSLDRAYEQYF. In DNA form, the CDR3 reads TGTGCCAGTAGTCTCGACAGAGCCTACGAGCAGTACTTC.

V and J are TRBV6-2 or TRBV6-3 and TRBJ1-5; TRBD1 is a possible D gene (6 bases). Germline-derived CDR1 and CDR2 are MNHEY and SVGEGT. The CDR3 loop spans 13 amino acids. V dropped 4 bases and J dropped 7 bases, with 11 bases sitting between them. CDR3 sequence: CASSSTGGQPQHF. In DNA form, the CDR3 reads TGTGCCAGCAGTTCGACAGGCGGGCAGCCCCAGCATTTT.

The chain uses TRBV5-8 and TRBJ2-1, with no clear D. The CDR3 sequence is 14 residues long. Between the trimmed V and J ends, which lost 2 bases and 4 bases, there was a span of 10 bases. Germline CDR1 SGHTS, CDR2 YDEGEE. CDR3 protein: CASSLQNVYNEQFF. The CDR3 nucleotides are TGTGCCAGCAGCTTACAAAACGTGTACAATGAGCAGTTCTTC.